This T cell receptor (beta chain) is from a study of blood T cells in healthy people across ages. V was pared by 1 base and J by 10 bases, with 28 bases of the junction left unmatched. The CDR3 is made up of 20 amino acids. Germline V CDR1 and CDR2: DFQATT, SNEGSKA (reference sequence). Primed by a sample-barcoded 5' primer and a J-beta primer mix, a second PCR proceeded for 7 to 11 cycles. TCRdb re-called the 5' RACE reads through MiXCR, storing one row per CDR3 protein. The data contain fewer than 900,000 distinct CDR3 sequences, 35% to 45% of them singletons. The J gene is TRBJ2-1, the V gene TRBV20-1; 7 bases match TRBD2. The TCR comes from a woman aged 60-75 years in good health. The sequencing input was blood. The CDR3 DNA reads as TGCAGTGCTAGAGCCGTGGCGGGAGACATTTTAGGGGAACACTACTACGAGCAGTTCTTC. Protein product: CSARAVAGDILGEHYYEQFF.